Presented here are 7 T cell receptor beta chains from one specimen sequenced in a study of beta chain features in type 1 diabetes. Antigens for these TCRs are unknown. General observations from the study: There was a moderate but significant shortening of TCRB CDR3s in all four CD4+ subsets of Type 1 diabetes patients.

What was sequenced were expressed TCRB transcripts, since all of the isolated RNA had been reverse transcribed. Only in-frame clones appear in the TCRdb table, and some are missing; sequencing was by immunoSEQ multiplex PCR. The sample lists hundreds of thousands of clones; roughly 13% were seen once. Sequenced input: naive CD4+ T cells from blood. These receptors were obtained from a young man with type 1 diabetes.

The chain uses TRBV29-1 and TRBJ2-1; 9 bases fit TRBD2. The CDR3 is made up of 15 amino acids. The J segment lost 6 bases and the V segment lost 7 bases, leaving 13 bases of the junction unmatched. The germline V gene has CDR1 SQVTM and CDR2 ANQGSEA. The CDR3 region is CSGAKMVLAGNEQFF. The CDR3 nucleotides read TGCAGCGGCGCCAAGATGGTACTAGCGGGCAATGAGCAGTTCTTC.

This chain joins TRBV30 and TRBJ2-2; 7 positions agree with TRBD2. In germline, CDR1 is GTSNPN, CDR2 SVGIG (reference sequence). Trimming took 7 bases from V and 4 from J; bases not matched to a gene: 9. The length of the CDR3 is 14 residues. CDR3 coding DNA: TGTGCCTTCCCCCGAAGCGGGGTCACCGGGGAGCTGTTTTTT. It specifies CAFPRSGVTGELFF.

The chain links TRBV11-2 to TRBJ2-1, with TRBD2 matching over 14 bases. V dropped 6 bases and J dropped 8; count of bases not matched to a gene: 9. Germline CDR1 and CDR2: SGHAT and FQNNGV. This CDR3 region has 16 residues. As DNA, the CDR3 is TGTGCCAGCAGGGGGACTAGCGGGAGTTCATTAGATGAGCAGTTCTTC. Translating it yields CASRGTSGSSLDEQFF.

CDR3 region: CASSRSNRQGSYEQYF. CDR3 nucleotide sequence: TGCGCCAGCAGCCGTTCAAATCGCCAGGGCTCCTACGAGCAGTACTTC. The chain couples TRBV4-1 to TRBJ2-7; perhaps TRBD1 as D (5 bases). There are 16 residues in the CDR3. Trimming took 4 bases from V and 0 from J, leaving 16 bases between them. Germline V lookup: CDR1 MGHRA, CDR2 YSYEKL.

This clone was observed a handful of times. This chain uses TRBV29-1 with TRBJ2-1; 8 positions agree with TRBD1. The V and J ends lost 7 bases and 6 bases, in that order; junction bases with no gene match: 11. The germline V gene has CDR1 SQVTM and CDR2 ANQGSEA. This CDR3 is 14 amino acids long. The CDR3 DNA reads TGCAGCGCCACGGACAGGGTCCTTATCAATGAGCAGTTCTTC. Translated: CSATDRVLINEQFF.

There are a few counts of this clone. The gene calls are TRBV6-6 and TRBJ1-6; D is undetermined. With 2 bases removed from V and 7 bases from J, the gap between germline ends came to 0 bases. Germline V lookup: CDR1 MNHNY, CDR2 SVGAGI (reference sequence). The CDR3 contains 11 residues. CDR3 sequence: CASSYNSPLHF. CDR3 coding DNA: TGTGCCAGCAGTTACAATTCACCCCTCCACTTT.

The chain links TRBV6-1 to TRBJ1-2, with D unresolved. Trimming removed 4 bases from V and 4 bases from J, with 10 bases in between. The CDR3 spans 13 residues. CDR1 is MNHNS and CDR2 is SASEGT in the germline V gene. DNA for the CDR3: TGTGCCAGCAGTGTGACCTACCGCTATGGCTACACCTTC. As protein: CASSVTYRYGYTF.